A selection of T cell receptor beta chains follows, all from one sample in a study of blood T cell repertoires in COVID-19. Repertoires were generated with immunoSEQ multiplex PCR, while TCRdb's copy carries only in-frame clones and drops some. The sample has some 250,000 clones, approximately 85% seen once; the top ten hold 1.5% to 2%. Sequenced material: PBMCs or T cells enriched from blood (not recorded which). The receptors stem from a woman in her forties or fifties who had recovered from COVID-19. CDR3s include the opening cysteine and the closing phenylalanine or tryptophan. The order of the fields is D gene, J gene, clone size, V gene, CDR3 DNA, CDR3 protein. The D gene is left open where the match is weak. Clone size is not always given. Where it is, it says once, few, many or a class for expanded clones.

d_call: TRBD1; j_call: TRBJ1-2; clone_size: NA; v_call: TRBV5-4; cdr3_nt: TGTGCCAGCAGCGTACGAGGGACAGTCTATGGCTACACCTTC; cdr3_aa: CASSVRGTVYGYTF
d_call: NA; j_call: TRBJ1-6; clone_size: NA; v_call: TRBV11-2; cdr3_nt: TGTGCCAGCAGCTCACGGGGGAGCTCCTATAATTCACCCCTCCACTTT; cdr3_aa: CASSSRGSSYNSPLHF
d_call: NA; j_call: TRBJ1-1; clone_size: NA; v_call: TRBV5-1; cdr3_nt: TGCGCCAGCAGAACAGGGTTTGTCACTGAAGCTTTCTTT; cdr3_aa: CASRTGFVTEAFF
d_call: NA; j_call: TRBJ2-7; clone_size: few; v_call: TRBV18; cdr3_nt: TGTGCCAGCTCACCGACAGACGCCAACGAGCAGTACTTC; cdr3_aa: CASSPTDANEQYF
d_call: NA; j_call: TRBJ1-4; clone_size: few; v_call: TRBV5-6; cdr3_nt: TGTGCCAGCAGCTTGGAGAGATCAACTAATGAAAAACTGTTTTTT; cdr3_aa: CASSLERSTNEKLFF
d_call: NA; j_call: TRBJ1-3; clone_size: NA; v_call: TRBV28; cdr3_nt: TGTGCCAGCAGTCCCTCTGGACTTTCATCGGGGGGAAACACCATATATTTT; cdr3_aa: CASSPSGLSSGGNTIYF
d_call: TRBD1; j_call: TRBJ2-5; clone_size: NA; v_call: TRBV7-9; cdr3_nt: TGTGCCAGCAGCTTAGCCGACTACCTTACAGGGGGCAAGACCCAGTACTTC; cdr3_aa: CASSLADYLTGGKTQYF
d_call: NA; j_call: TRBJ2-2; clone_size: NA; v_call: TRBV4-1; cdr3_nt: TGCGCCAGCAGCCAAGGTCCCGCCTGGACAGCGTCGGACACCGGGGAGCTGTTTTTT; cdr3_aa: CASSQGPAWTASDTGELFF
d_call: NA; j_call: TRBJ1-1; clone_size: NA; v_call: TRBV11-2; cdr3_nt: TGTGCCAGCAGCCAAGGGAGGGGGTGGTTGCGCACTGAAGCTTTCTTT; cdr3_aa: CASSQGRGWLRTEAFF
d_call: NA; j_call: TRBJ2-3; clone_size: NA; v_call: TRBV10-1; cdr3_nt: TGCGCCAGCAGTGAGAGGTATTTTTCTGCGGGACTCACAGATACGCAGTATTTT; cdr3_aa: CASSERYFSAGLTDTQYF
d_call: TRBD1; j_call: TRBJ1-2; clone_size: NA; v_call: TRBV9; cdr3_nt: TGTGCCAGCAGCGCGCAGACAGGGGATTCCAACTATGGCTACACCTTC; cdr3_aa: CASSAQTGDSNYGYTF
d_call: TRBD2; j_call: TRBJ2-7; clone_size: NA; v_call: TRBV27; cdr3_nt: TGTGCCAGCAGCTCCCGGCCCAGGTCTGGGGGGGAGTATACCTACGAGCAGTACTTC; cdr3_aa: CASSSRPRSGGEYTYEQYF
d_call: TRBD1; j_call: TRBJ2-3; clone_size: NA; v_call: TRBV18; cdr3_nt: TGTGCCAGCTCACCAACGAGGGGGCAGGGCACAGATACGCAGTATTTT; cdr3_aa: CASSPTRGQGTDTQYF
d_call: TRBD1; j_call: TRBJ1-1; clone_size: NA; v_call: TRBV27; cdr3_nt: TGTGCCAGCAGGCTACAGGGGAGGTCCACTGAAGCTTTCTTT; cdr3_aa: CASRLQGRSTEAFF
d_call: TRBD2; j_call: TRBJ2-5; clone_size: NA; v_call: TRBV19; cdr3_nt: TGTGCCAGTAGTATCGGACTAGCGGGAGTAGGGGAGACCCAGTACTTC; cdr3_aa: CASSIGLAGVGETQYF
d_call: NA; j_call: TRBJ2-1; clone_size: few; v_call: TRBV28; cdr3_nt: TGTGCCAGCAGTTCAGGGGACAATGAGCAGTTCTTC; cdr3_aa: CASSSGDNEQFF
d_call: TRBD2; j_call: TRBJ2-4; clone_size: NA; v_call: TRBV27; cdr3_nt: TGTGCCAGCCCGGGACTAGCGGGCCTGCTCCTCACAAAAAACATTCAGTACTTC; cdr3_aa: CASPGLAGLLLTKNIQYF
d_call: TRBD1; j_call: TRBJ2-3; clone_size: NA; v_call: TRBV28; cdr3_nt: TGTGCCAGCACCCAACAGGGGCGAGCTAGCACAGATACGCAGTATTTT; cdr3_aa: CASTQQGRASTDTQYF
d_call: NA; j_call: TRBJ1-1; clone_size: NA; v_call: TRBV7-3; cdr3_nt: TGTGCCAGCAGCTTACTGACATTGAACACTGAAGCTTTCTTT; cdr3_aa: CASSLLTLNTEAFF
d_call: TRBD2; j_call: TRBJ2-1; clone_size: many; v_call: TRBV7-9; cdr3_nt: TGTGCCAGCAGCTTAAAAACTAGCGGGAGTGTTGAGCAGTTCTTC; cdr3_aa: CASSLKTSGSVEQFF